These T cell receptor beta chains were read from a single sample in a study of blood T cell repertoires in COVID-19. Some clones are missing from TCRdb's copy, which holds only in-frame ones; the method was immunoSEQ multiplex PCR. In the table there are a few hundred thousand clones, around 86% of which are singletons. The sequenced sample was peripheral blood. The source is a human donor in a cohort sampled during active COVID-19. The CDR3 runs from the conserved cysteine through the conserved F or W. The D gene is left open where the match is weak. Only part of the rows carry a size: once, few, many, or a class if the clone is expanded.

V	D	size	J	DNA	CDR3
TRBV18	.	.	TRBJ2-7	TGTGCCAGCTCACCGGTAGATACGGGACTGATCTCCTACGAGCAGTACTTC	CASSPVDTGLISYEQYF
TRBV7-9	TRBD2	.	TRBJ2-5	TGTGCCAGCAGCGGCGCTCGGACTAGTTTTGAGACCCAGTACTTC	CASSGARTSFETQYF
TRBV9	TRBD1	.	TRBJ2-5	TGTGCCAGCAGCGCCCTAGACAGGGGCTTAGGCCAAGAGACCCAGTACTTC	CASSALDRGLGQETQYF
TRBV15	TRBD2	once	TRBJ2-5	TGTGCCACCAGCAGAGGGGCTAGCGGGAGGGGGCGAGAGACCCAGTACTTC	CATSRGASGRGRETQYF
TRBV7-2	.	.	TRBJ2-2	TGTGCCAGCAGCTTAGAAGGTCGAGGGACCGGGGAGCTGTTTTTT	CASSLEGRGTGELFF
TRBV4-2	.	.	TRBJ2-1	TGTGCCAGCAGCCAAGAATACGGAGCGAACAATGAGCAGTTCTTC	CASSQEYGANNEQFF
TRBV24-1	.	.	TRBJ2-3	TGTGCCACCAGTGATTTGAGGGGGTCTAGCACAGATACGCAGTATTTT	CATSDLRGSSTDTQYF
TRBV28	.	.	TRBJ2-5	TGTGCCAGCAACCCCCCGGGGGAAGAGACCCAGTACTTC	CASNPPGEETQYF
TRBV4-2	.	.	TRBJ1-5	TGTGCCAGCAGCCCTCAGCGGAGCAATCAGCCCCAGCATTTT	CASSPQRSNQPQHF
TRBV29-1	TRBD2	once	TRBJ2-7	TGCAGCGTTTCGCCTAGCGGAAACCCCTACGAGCAGTACTTC	CSVSPSGNPYEQYF
TRBV6-5	TRBD1	.	TRBJ1-1	TGTGCCAGCAGTTACTCGGGGTACAGGGGTGGGGCTTTCTTT	CASSYSGYRGGAFF
TRBV28	.	many	TRBJ2-1	TGTGCCAGCAGTTTATACAGCGGGCCCTACAATGAGCAGTTCTTC	CASSLYSGPYNEQFF
TRBV4-1	TRBD2	.	TRBJ2-7	TGCGCCAGCAGCCAAGAAGCGACTAGCGGGAACGAGCAGTACTTC	CASSQEATSGNEQYF
TRBV28	TRBD2	.	TRBJ2-3	TGTGCCAGCAGTTCGAGGACTAGTGGTTTTGGAGCAGATACGCAGTATTTT	CASSSRTSGFGADTQYF
TRBV9	TRBD2	.	TRBJ2-7	TGTGCCAGCAGCGTAGGAGGGTCGGGGGGCTACGAGCAGTACTTC	CASSVGGSGGYEQYF
TRBV5-1	.	.	TRBJ1-6	TGCGCCAGCAGCTTGGCCAAGGGGGGGGGTAATTCACCCCTCCACTTT	CASSLAKGGGNSPLHF
TRBV28	.	.	TRBJ1-2	TGTGCCAGCAGACAGTCTTATGGCTACACCTTC	CASRQSYGYTF
TRBV6-2/TRBV6-3	.	once	TRBJ1-2	TGTGCCAGCAGCGGACAGAGAAACTATGGCTACACCTTC	CASSGQRNYGYTF
TRBV4-3	.	.	TRBJ1-2	TGCGCCAGCAGCCAAGATGGGGTACGCGGGGAACATGGCTACACCTTC	CASSQDGVRGEHGYTF
TRBV18	TRBD1	.	TRBJ1-2	TGTGCCAGCGAAGGACAGGGTCTCTATGGCTACACCTTC	CASEGQGLYGYTF
TRBV15	.	.	TRBJ2-7	TGTGCCACGACTTGGGAGGACTCCTACGAGCAGTACTTC	CATTWEDSYEQYF
TRBV25-1	.	.	TRBJ1-1	TGTGCCAGCAGTGCAGGTTTAATGAACACTGAAGCTTTCTTT	CASSAGLMNTEAFF
TRBV29-1	TRBD2	.	TRBJ2-5	TGCAGCGTTGGACCCGGCCGAGCGGGAGGGGAGACCCAGTACTTC	CSVGPGRAGGETQYF